The rows below give T cell receptor beta chains drawn from one sample of a study of T cells after yellow fever vaccination. TCRdb called the 5' RACE reads again in MiXCR, with one record for every CDR3 protein. The sample has a few hundred thousand distinct CDR3 sequences; around 5.2% are singletons. Source: CD4+ T cells sorted from PBMCs, taken on the day of the yellow fever booster vaccination. The source is a man aged 18-30 years who received the YFV17D yellow fever vaccine. The CDR3 runs from the conserved cysteine through the conserved F or W. Each record gives: D gene, clone size, J gene, V gene, CDR3 DNA, CDR3 protein. The D gene is left open where the match is weak. Only part of the rows carry a size: once, few, many, or a class if the clone is expanded.

>NA|many|TRBJ2-7|TRBV5-1
TGCGCCAGCAGCGTAGACTACGAGCAGTACTTC
CASSVDYEQYF
>TRBD1|NA|TRBJ2-7|TRBV7-9
TGTGCCAGCAGCCTTACAGGGGCACAGGGTTTCGAGCAGTACTTC
CASSLTGAQGFEQYF
>NA|few|TRBJ1-4|TRBV7-6
TGTGCCAGCAGCTTACGCTGGCGGTCAGCCTCAACTAATGAAAAACTGTTTTTT
CASSLRWRSASTNEKLFF
>TRBD2|NA|TRBJ2-4|TRBV20-1
TGCAGTGCTACTAGCGGGGGGGCCCGGAACATTCAGTACTTC
CSATSGGARNIQYF
>TRBD2|few|TRBJ2-1|TRBV9
TGTGCCAGCAGCGGGGGAGGGTTGCAGTTCTTC
CASSGGGLQFF
>TRBD2|many|TRBJ2-4|TRBV29-1
TGCAGCGTTGTTACTAGCGGGGGGAACATTCAGTACTTC
CSVVTSGGNIQYF
>NA|many|TRBJ2-2|TRBV7-2
TGTGCCAGCAGCTTAGTCAGAGAATACACCGGGGAGCTGTTTTTT
CASSLVREYTGELFF
>NA|many|TRBJ2-3|TRBV4-2
TGTGCCAGCAGCCAAGACAGGGACTTCACAGATACGCAGTATTTT
CASSQDRDFTDTQYF
>TRBD2|NA|TRBJ2-1|TRBV24-1
TGTGCCACAAGCGGGGGCTACAATGAGCAGTTCTTC
CATSGGYNEQFF
>TRBD1|many|TRBJ2-2|TRBV7-2
TGTGCCAGCAGCTGGGCTCCGGGACAGACCGGGGAGCTGTTTTTT
CASSWAPGQTGELFF
>TRBD2|many|TRBJ2-5|TRBV20-1
TGCAGTGCTCCGCGGGGGGCCAGGCAAGAGACCCAGTACTTC
CSAPRGARQETQYF
>NA|few|TRBJ1-1|TRBV6-2/TRBV6-3
TGTGCCAGCAGTTACTACGAGGGGAACACTGAAGCTTTCTTT
CASSYYEGNTEAFF
>TRBD2|many|TRBJ2-3|TRBV12-3/TRBV12-4
TGTGCCAGCAGTACGGGGGGGGTAGATACGCAGTATTTT
CASSTGGVDTQYF
>NA|few|TRBJ1-1|TRBV2
TGTGCCAGCAGGATCACAGGGATCGGCACTGAAGCTTTCTTT
CASRITGIGTEAFF
>TRBD2|NA|TRBJ2-5|TRBV19
TGTGCCACCGGGGGCGGGGGGCCGGAGACCCAGTACTTC
CATGGGGPETQYF
>TRBD1|NA|TRBJ2-5|TRBV7-9
TGTGCCAGCAGCAACCGACAGGGTTCTGAGACCCAGTACTTC
CASSNRQGSETQYF
>NA|NA|TRBJ2-3|TRBV9
TGTGCCAGCAGCGTACACTGGCTCGGAGATACGCAGTATTTT
CASSVHWLGDTQYF
>TRBD1|many|TRBJ2-7|TRBV7-9
TGTGCCAGCAGCTCAATTTACCCCACAGGGGAATCTAGCTTC
CASSSIYPTGESSF
>NA|NA|TRBJ2-2|TRBV11-1
TGTGCCAGCAGCCCACAACACCAGGAAGGGAACACCGGGGAGCTGTTTTTT
CASSPQHQEGNTGELFF
>TRBD1|few|TRBJ1-5|TRBV19
TGTGCCAGTAGATCACAGGGGGCGCAGGATCAGCCCCAGCATTTT
CASRSQGAQDQPQHF
>NA|many|TRBJ2-3|TRBV7-8
TGTGCCAGCAGCTTCGGGCGGTACCCAGATACGCAGTATTTT
CASSFGRYPDTQYF
>NA|NA|TRBJ1-2|TRBV4-1
TGCGCCAGCAGCCAAGACAGGGATAACTATGGCTACACCTTC
CASSQDRDNYGYTF
>NA|NA|TRBJ2-3|TRBV11-3
TGTGCCAGCAGCTCACGGGGTATGGATACGCAGTATTTT
CASSSRGMDTQYF
>NA|few|TRBJ2-3|TRBV3-2
TGTGCCAGCAGCCCACAGGGGGGGCCGCCTCACGATACGCAGTATTTT
CASSPQGGPPHDTQYF
>NA|NA|TRBJ2-1|TRBV2
TGTGCCAGCAGTGAGCAGGGCAGGGGCAATGAGCAGTTCTTC
CASSEQGRGNEQFF
>NA|many|TRBJ2-5|TRBV12-3/TRBV12-4
TGTGCCAGCCGGGATCACCAAGAGACCCAGTACTTC
CASRDHQETQYF
>NA|NA|TRBJ1-2|TRBV7-2
TGTGCCAGCAGCTTATTCAGTGGTGGTCTGGTCTGGACCTTC
CASSLFSGGLVWTF
>NA|many|TRBJ2-1|TRBV15
TGTGCCACCAGCAGAGCCCCGGGGGCCTTAAACAATGAGCAGTTCTTC
CATSRAPGALNNEQFF
>TRBD1|NA|TRBJ2-3|TRBV12-3/TRBV12-4
TGTGCCAGCAGTTTCACAGGGGTGGCAGATACGCAGTATTTT
CASSFTGVADTQYF
>NA|NA|TRBJ1-2|TRBV4-2
TGTGCCAGCAGCCATGGGGATCCCTCCTATGGCTACACCTTC
CASSHGDPSYGYTF
>NA|few|TRBJ2-2|TRBV3-1
TGTGCCAGCAGCCAATCCTTCACCGGGGAGCTGTTTTTT
CASSQSFTGELFF
>NA|many|TRBJ2-7|TRBV12-3/TRBV12-4
TGTGCCAGCAGTTCCCGCTTTTGGAGCTCCTACGAGCAGTACTTC
CASSSRFWSSYEQYF
>TRBD2|NA|TRBJ2-3|TRBV28
TGTGCCAGCAGTTTCCCCAGCGGGGTTAGCACAGATACGCAGTATTTT
CASSFPSGVSTDTQYF
>NA|NA|TRBJ2-1|TRBV5-1
TGCGCCAGCAACGTGGCCGGAGGCAATGAGCAGTTCTTC
CASNVAGGNEQFF
>NA|few|TRBJ1-1|TRBV7-2
TGTGCCAGCAGCCTCGGGGTGGACACTGAAGCTTTCTTT
CASSLGVDTEAFF
>NA|few|TRBJ2-1|TRBV20-1
TGCAGTGCTAACGGGGCAGGGAGCTCCTACAATGAGCAGTTCTTC
CSANGAGSSYNEQFF